One and the same sample provided the 19 T cell receptor beta chains below, sequenced in a study of shared clonotypes between healthy human individuals (dated by TCRdb to the early 2020s). CD8 naive samples were CD45RO-negative cells positively selected for CCR7, giving a CD45RA+CCR7+ population that excluded TemRA cells. The library relied on the immunoSEQ multiplex PCR assay. TCRdb stores this immuneACCESS table with in-frame sequences only. Part of the clones is absent; in the studies checked, under half of the shortfall reflects unresolved V genes, and no reason is known for the rest. This sample has approximately 1.9 million clones in its table, and 80% to 95% of those were observed once. The ten largest clonotypes hold approximately 1.6% of the sample. The material sequenced was naive CD8+ T cells from PBMCs. The sample's cell subset or site label, in plain terms: CD45RA+CCR7+. These receptors were obtained from a man younger than 35 in good health. Some clones in this sample may be carry-over from other donors' samples.

The chain links TRBV4-1 to TRBJ2-7; 7 positions agree with TRBD2. Germline values: CDR1 MGHRA, CDR2 YSYEKL. V was clipped by 1 base and J by 4 bases; unmatched bases: 10. This CDR3 has 16 amino acids. The CDR3 DNA is TGCGCCAGCAGCCAAGCACGGGGCAGCGGGGATTACGAGCAGTACTTC. This encodes CASSQARGSGDYEQYF.

The gene calls are TRBV11-2 and TRBJ2-7; 11 bases line up with TRBD2. CDR1 and CDR2 from the germline V gene are SGHAT and FQNNGV. CDR3 length equals 14 residues. J gave up 7 bases and V 7 bases, and 9 bases lay outside the gene matches. In DNA form, the CDR3 reads TGTGCCAGCACCGTACTAGCGGGGGCAGGGGAGCAGTACTTC. As protein: CASTVLAGAGEQYF. Full variable domain (outside the CDR3, taken from reference TRBV11-2 and TRBJ2-7): EAGVAQSPRYKIIEKRQSVAFWCNPISGHATLYWYQQILGQGPKLLIQFQNNGVVDDSQLPKDRFSAERLKGVDSTLKIQPAKLEDSAVYLCASTVLAGAGEQYFGPGTRLTVT.

The V and J genes are TRBV5-5 and TRBJ1-1; possibly TRBD1 for D (6 bases). The germline CDR1 and CDR2 sequences are SGHKS and YYEKEE (reference sequence). With 1 base removed from V and 0 bases from J, the gap between germline ends came to 7 bases. The CDR3 extends over 14 amino acids. The CDR3 region has the DNA TGTGCCAGCAGCTTGTGGGGGCTGAACACTGAAGCTTTCTTT. This codes for CASSLWGLNTEAFF.

The chain uses TRBV6-5 and TRBJ1-1, with D perhaps matching TRBD1 (6 bases). Trimming took off 6 bases at V and 4 bases at J, with 15 bases between the two ends. CDR3 length equals 14 residues. The V gene's germline CDR1 is MNHEY and CDR2 SVGAGI. This CDR3 reads CASRPTGASTEAFF. In nucleotides, the CDR3 is TGTGCCAGCAGGCCAACGGGGGCTTCCACTGAAGCTTTCTTT.

The chain links TRBV7-2 to TRBJ1-2, with D perhaps TRBD1 (5 bases). Germline CDR1 SGHTA, CDR2 FQGNSA. The CDR3 has 18 residues. Trimming pared 4 bases from V and 2 bases from J, leaving 23 bases between. The CDR3 is CASSSREAGYRRNYGYTF. CDR3 sequence (DNA): TGTGCCAGCAGCTCCCGAGAGGCAGGGTATAGAAGAAACTATGGCTACACCTTC.

The rearrangement joins TRBV29-1 to TRBJ1-1; 8 bases match TRBD1. This CDR3 region has 12 residues. Germline assignment: CDR1 SQVTM and CDR2 ANQGSEA. V shed 8 bases, J shed 4 bases, and the junction held 6 bases outside the gene matches. The CDR3 region is CSPRQGATEAFF. As DNA, the CDR3 is TGCAGCCCCCGCCAGGGGGCCACTGAAGCTTTCTTT.

The chain is built from TRBV6-5 and TRBJ2-7, with D unclear. This CDR3 has 13 residues. V was clipped by 6 bases and J by 6 bases, with 15 bases between them. Germline-derived CDR1 and CDR2 are MNHEY and SVGAGI. The chain's CDR3 is CASRTQVYGEQYF. The CDR3 DNA is TGTGCCAGCAGGACCCAGGTGTACGGCGAGCAGTACTTC.

The genes are TRBV19 and TRBJ2-7; D is possibly TRBD1 or TRBD2 (5 bases each). Germline values: CDR1 LNHDA, CDR2 SQIVND (reference sequence). The CDR3 contains 13 residues. V was shortened by 3 bases and J by 4 bases, with 10 bases between the two germline ends. The CDR3 loop is CASSIGAMYEQYF. DNA for the CDR3: TGTGCCAGTAGTATCGGGGCGATGTACGAGCAGTACTTC.

The V call is TRBV19, the J call TRBJ2-1; TRBD2 aligns across 12 bases. J lost 0 bases, V lost 6 bases, and 9 bases had no gene match. The CDR3 runs 18 residues. Germline lookup yields CDR1 LNHDA and CDR2 SQIVND (reference sequence). The CDR3 here is CASSWRLAGEGSYNEQFF. Written as DNA, the CDR3 is TGTGCCAGTAGCTGGAGACTAGCGGGAGAAGGCTCCTACAATGAGCAGTTCTTC.

The CDR3 bases are TGTGCCAGCAGGACTACTTTGTACGAGCAGTACTTC. It yields the protein CASRTTLYEQYF. This chain uses TRBV11-2 with TRBJ2-7, with D possibly TRBD2 on 5 matching bases. There are 12 residues in the CDR3. Germline loops: CDR1 SGHAT, CDR2 FQNNGV. The V and J ends lost 6 bases and 4 bases respectively, with 10 bases between them.

The chain has TRBV7-9 and TRBJ2-3; the D gene is possibly TRBD2 (5 bases). V dropped 4 bases and J dropped 2 bases, with 22 bases sitting between them. The CDR3 is 18 amino acids. Germline-derived CDR1 and CDR2 are SEHNR and FQNEAQ (reference sequence). This chain's CDR3 is CASSYPPKVTGYTDTQYF. CDR3 in DNA: TGTGCCAGCAGCTACCCTCCCAAGGTGACGGGGTACACAGATACGCAGTATTTT.

The rearrangement uses TRBV11-2 and TRBJ2-1; TRBD2 is a possible D gene (6 bases). The germline CDR1 and CDR2 sequences are SGHAT and FQNNGV. Deletions cut 5 bases from V and 7 bases from J, with 18 bases between. The CDR3 extends over 15 amino acids. The CDR3, as DNA: TGTGCCAGCAGCGGGCGGAGGGCCGATCCAAATGAGCAGTTCTTC. Protein product: CASSGRRADPNEQFF.

The chain employs TRBV6-4 and TRBJ1-2; 7 bases match TRBD1. The junction had 5 bases not matched to a gene; V was cut back by 6 bases and J by 7 bases. The CDR3 extends over 12 amino acids. From germline, CDR1 is MRHNA and CDR2 SNTAGT. This chain's CDR3 is CASRIDRVGYTF. The CDR3 nucleotides are TGTGCCAGCAGAATAGACAGGGTTGGCTACACCTTC.

This chain connects TRBV28 to TRBJ2-7; D unresolved. Germline assignment: CDR1 MDHEN and CDR2 SYDVKM. V was clipped by 2 bases and J by 1 base, with 6 bases between them. This CDR3 has 13 residues. The CDR3 reads CASSLSQSYEQYF. The CDR3, as DNA: TGTGCCAGCAGTTTAAGCCAGTCCTACGAGCAGTACTTC.

The chain uses TRBV27 and TRBJ2-7; 11 bases fit TRBD1. The CDR3 runs to 13 residues. Trimming cost V 8 bases and J 5 bases; bases outside gene matches: 5. Germline-derived CDR1 and CDR2 are MNHEY and SMNVEV (reference sequence). CDR3 in amino acids: CASGWTGGHEQYF. The DNA of the CDR3 is TGTGCCAGCGGCTGGACAGGGGGCCACGAGCAGTACTTC.

This rearrangement joins TRBV4-2 to TRBJ1-6; D remains ambiguous. Trimming took 1 base from V and 10 from J, leaving 14 bases between them. Germline CDR1 and CDR2: LGHNA and YNFKEQ. The CDR3 extends over 15 amino acids. CDR3 coding DNA: TGTGCCAGCAGCCAAGGGAGGGCCATAACCTCACCCCTCCACTTT. It yields the protein CASSQGRAITSPLHF.

This clone was recorded once. The chain has TRBV4-2 and TRBJ2-3, with a tentative D call TRBD2 (6 bases). The CDR3 length is 16 residues. Per germline, CDR1 LGHNA and CDR2 YNFKEQ. The ends were cut back, 1 base at V and 0 bases at J, with 11 bases in the middle. For the CDR3, the DNA is TGTGCCAGCAGCCAAGTTCCCAGCGGGAGCACAGATACGCAGTATTTT. Its translation is CASSQVPSGSTDTQYF.

The gene calls are TRBV7-9 and TRBJ2-7, with 10 bases lining up with TRBD2. V gave up 0 bases and J gave up 5 bases; unmatched junction bases: 4. The CDR3 length is 15 residues. Germline V gene sequence: CDR1 SEHNR, CDR2 FQNEAQ (reference sequence). Here the CDR3 reads CASSLAVTSGHEQYF. The DNA for the CDR3 is TGTGCCAGCAGCTTAGCCGTGACTAGCGGGCACGAGCAGTACTTC.

The rearrangement joins TRBV2 to TRBJ2-7; TRBD2 is a possible D gene (6 bases). The CDR3 loop spans 14 amino acids. Trimming shortened V by 2 bases and J by 2 bases, and 10 bases separated the two germline ends. Germline V gene sequence: CDR1 SNHLY, CDR2 FYNNEI. The CDR3 nucleotides read TGTGCCAGCAGTGAAATCGGGGGACCCTACGAGCAGTACTTC. Translated: CASSEIGGPYEQYF.